These T cell receptor beta chains were read from a single sample in a study of shared clonotypes between healthy human individuals. Profiling relied on immunoSEQ multiplex PCR, and the TCRdb table lists in-frame clones only, not all of them. The sample contains 2 million to 3 million clones, 93% of which appear only once. Sequencing was performed on naive CD4+ T cells from PBMCs. These receptors all come from a young man in good health. Some clones in this sample may be carry-over from other donors' samples. The CDR3 runs from the conserved cysteine through the conserved F or W.

TRBV5-1	TRBJ1-4	CASSLFRERGEKLFF
TRBV18	TRBJ1-5	CASSPGGDRPGAQHF
TRBV2	TRBJ2-5	CASSAGRKETQYF
TRBV7-2	TRBJ1-2	CASSPRDVSNYGYTF
TRBV28	TRBJ1-5	CASSPPGQQNQPQHF
TRBV5-6	TRBJ1-2	CASSQTAGLGYTF
TRBV10-1	TRBJ2-3	CASSETSGRTDTQYF
TRBV28	TRBJ1-2	CASSFLPPSGGAYGYTF
TRBV5-1	TRBJ2-5	CASSGPAGGQETQYF
TRBV28	TRBJ2-1	CASSLSSYNEQFF
TRBV19	TRBJ1-4	CASTYRPNEKLFF
TRBV5-1	TRBJ2-2	CASSIGQGGYTGELFF
TRBV5-5	TRBJ1-1	CASSLGGLGTEAFF
TRBV19	TRBJ1-5	CASHHRGQWQPQHF
TRBV7-2	TRBJ2-7	CASSLRTGSYEQYF
TRBV9	TRBJ1-2	CASSPTSGDRHYGYTF
TRBV6-5	TRBJ2-3	CASSYGAASDTQYF
TRBV4-2	TRBJ2-5	CASSRLGQGEETQYF
TRBV5-1	TRBJ1-1	CASREQDNTEAFF
TRBV21-1	TRBJ2-5	CASSEDLGGRGETQYF
TRBV29-1	TRBJ1-1	CSVERQGEGGTEAFF
TRBV5-1	TRBJ1-5	CASSAGTDSNQPQHF
TRBV7-9	TRBJ2-2	CASSGPRNTGELFF
TRBV19	TRBJ2-1	CARLYAGTSNEQFF
TRBV7-9	TRBJ1-1	CASSPGGTGGTEAFF
TRBV5-1	TRBJ1-4	CASSLVPGQGNEKLFF
TRBV19	TRBJ1-1	CASSVGRGTEAFF
TRBV28	TRBJ1-3	CASTPGGTGNTIYF
TRBV11-3	TRBJ2-5	CASSILYGSDQYF
TRBV5-6	TRBJ1-6	CASSSGLFGNSPLHF
TRBV10-2	TRBJ2-7	CASSEPASYEQYF
TRBV4-1	TRBJ1-3	CASSQDPTGAGNTIYF